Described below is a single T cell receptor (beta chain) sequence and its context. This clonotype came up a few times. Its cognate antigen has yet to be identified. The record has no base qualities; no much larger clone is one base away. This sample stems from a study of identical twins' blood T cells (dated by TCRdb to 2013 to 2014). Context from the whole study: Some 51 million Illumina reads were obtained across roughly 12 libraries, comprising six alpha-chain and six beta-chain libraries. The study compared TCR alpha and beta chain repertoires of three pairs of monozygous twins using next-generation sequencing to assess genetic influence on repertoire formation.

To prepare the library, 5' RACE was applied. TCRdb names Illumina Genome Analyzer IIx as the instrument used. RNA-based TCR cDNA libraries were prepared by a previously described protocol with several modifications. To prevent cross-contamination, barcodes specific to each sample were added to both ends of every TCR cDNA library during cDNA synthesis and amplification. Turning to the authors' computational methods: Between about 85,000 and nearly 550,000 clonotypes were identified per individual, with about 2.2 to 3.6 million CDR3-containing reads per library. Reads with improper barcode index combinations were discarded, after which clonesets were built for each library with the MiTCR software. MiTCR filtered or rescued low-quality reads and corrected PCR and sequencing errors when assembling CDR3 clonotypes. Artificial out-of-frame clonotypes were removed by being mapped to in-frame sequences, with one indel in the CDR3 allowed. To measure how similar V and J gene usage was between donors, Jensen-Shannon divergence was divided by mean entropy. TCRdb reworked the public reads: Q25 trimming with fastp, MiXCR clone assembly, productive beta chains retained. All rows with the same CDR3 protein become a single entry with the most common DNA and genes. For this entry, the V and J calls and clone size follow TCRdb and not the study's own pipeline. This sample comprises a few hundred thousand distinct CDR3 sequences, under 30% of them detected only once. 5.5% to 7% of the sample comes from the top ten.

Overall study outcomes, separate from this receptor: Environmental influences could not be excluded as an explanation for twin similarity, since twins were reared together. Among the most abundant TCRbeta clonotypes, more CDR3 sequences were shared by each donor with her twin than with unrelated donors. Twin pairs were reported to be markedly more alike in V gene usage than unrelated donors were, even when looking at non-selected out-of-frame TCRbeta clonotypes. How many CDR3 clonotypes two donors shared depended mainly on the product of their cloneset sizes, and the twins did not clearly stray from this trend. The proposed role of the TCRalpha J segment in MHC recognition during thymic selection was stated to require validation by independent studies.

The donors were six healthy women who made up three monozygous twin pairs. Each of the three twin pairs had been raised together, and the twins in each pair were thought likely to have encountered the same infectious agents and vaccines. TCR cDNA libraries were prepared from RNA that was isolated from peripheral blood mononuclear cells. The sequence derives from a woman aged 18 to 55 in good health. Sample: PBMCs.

CDR3 protein: CASSYNPQGGLNIQYF. The bases read TGTGCCAGCAGTTACAATCCCCAGGGGGGGTTAAACATTCAGTACTTC. The chain links TRBV6-2 or TRBV6-3 with TRBJ2-4, with the D call perhaps TRBD1 or TRBD2, as 7 bases match in each case. V loses 2 bases, J loses 6 bases, and the germline ends lie 17 bases apart. Taken from the germline V gene, the CDR1 and CDR2 loops are MNHEY and SVGEGT. The CDR3 runs 16 amino acids, cysteine and phenylalanine included. This entry keeps only the CDR3 DNA: 48 bases, framed from base 1.